The following is a TCR beta chain sequence with its context. What it binds is not known. This sample is part of a study of CD8 T cells in ankylosing spondylitis. Notes on the study in general: Some of these motif variants have turned up before, in reports on reactive arthritis synovial fluid and blood. The clones that were linked to disease were reported to be significantly enriched in matched synovial fluid samples from ankylosing spondylitis patients. For ankylosing spondylitis blood, a TCR beta motif of seven to nine highly homologous variants appeared characteristic.

TCRdb re-analysed the 5' RACE reads in MiXCR, keeping a single row per CDR3 protein. The table lists around 280,000 distinct CDR3 sequences, around 19% of them singletons. Trimming cost V 3 bases and J 2 bases, with 10 bases left between them. CDR3 length: 14 residues. The V call is TRBV12-3 or TRBV12-4, the J call TRBJ2-5; D is unresolved. Sequencing was done on a sample of blood, either unsorted or a sorted T cell fraction (not recorded which). This receptor was identified in a male donor with ankylosing spondylitis or in good health (not recorded which). The chain's CDR3 is CASSFGSRQETQYF. Here the CDR3 DNA reads TGTGCCAGCAGTTTCGGGTCACGGCAAGAGACCCAGTACTTC.